These T cell receptor beta chains were read from a single sample in a study of blood T cell repertoires in COVID-19. The repertoire was sequenced with immunoSEQ multiplex PCR; TCRdb's copy has only in-frame clones and lacks some. The table includes 200,000 to 250,000 clones, approximately 87% detected once. Sequenced: PBMCs or T cells enriched from blood (not recorded which). The receptors shown here come from a woman aged 45-60 years in a cohort exposed to, infected with or recovered from COVID-19 (not recorded which). CDR3s include the opening cysteine and the closing phenylalanine or tryptophan. A D gene is named only where the DNA matches it firmly. Only part of the rows carry a size: once, few, many, or a class if the clone is expanded.

d_call: TRBD2
v_call: TRBV11-3
j_call: TRBJ2-7
cdr3_length: 16
clone_size: NA
cdr3_nt: TGTGCCAGCAGCTCTGATAAACCGGGACTAACCTACGAGCAGTACTTC
cdr3_aa: CASSSDKPGLTYEQYF

d_call: TRBD1
v_call: TRBV7-3
j_call: TRBJ2-5
cdr3_length: 13
clone_size: NA
cdr3_nt: TGTGCCAGCAGCCGGGACAGCCAAGAGACCCAGTACTTC
cdr3_aa: CASSRDSQETQYF

d_call: TRBD2
v_call: TRBV7-2
j_call: TRBJ2-2
cdr3_length: 15
clone_size: NA
cdr3_nt: TGTGCCAGCAGCTTGAAGCGGGGGGGGAGCGGGGAGCTGTTTTTT
cdr3_aa: CASSLKRGGSGELFF

d_call: NA
v_call: TRBV5-8
j_call: TRBJ2-1
cdr3_length: 14
clone_size: NA
cdr3_nt: TGTGCCAGCAGCCCGCGGGTAGGGTACAATGAGCAGTTCTTC
cdr3_aa: CASSPRVGYNEQFF

d_call: TRBD1
v_call: TRBV28
j_call: TRBJ1-2
cdr3_length: 14
clone_size: NA
cdr3_nt: TGTGCCAGCAGCGCGGGACAGTTAGGCTATGGCTACACCTTC
cdr3_aa: CASSAGQLGYGYTF

d_call: NA
v_call: TRBV3-1/TRBV3-2
j_call: TRBJ1-2
cdr3_length: 15
clone_size: few
cdr3_nt: TGTGCCAGCAGCCATATGGGAACCCGGGAGGATGGCTACACCTTC
cdr3_aa: CASSHMGTREDGYTF

d_call: NA
v_call: TRBV28
j_call: TRBJ1-5
cdr3_length: 14
clone_size: NA
cdr3_nt: TGTGCCAGCTCCCCCGGGGGGGCGAATCAGCCCCAGCATTTT
cdr3_aa: CASSPGGANQPQHF

d_call: TRBD1
v_call: TRBV7-2
j_call: TRBJ1-2
cdr3_length: 16
clone_size: NA
cdr3_nt: TGTGCCAGCAGCCAGATCGCTGGGACAGCCTTAATAGGCTACACCTTC
cdr3_aa: CASSQIAGTALIGYTF

d_call: NA
v_call: TRBV9
j_call: TRBJ1-1
cdr3_length: 14
clone_size: once
cdr3_nt: TGTGCCAGCAGCGCGCAACAGGGGAACACTGAAGCTTTCTTT
cdr3_aa: CASSAQQGNTEAFF

d_call: NA
v_call: TRBV9
j_call: TRBJ1-6
cdr3_length: 13
clone_size: NA
cdr3_nt: TGTGCCAGCAGCTCAGATGGTAATTCACCCCTCCACTTT
cdr3_aa: CASSSDGNSPLHF

d_call: NA
v_call: TRBV15
j_call: TRBJ2-3
cdr3_length: 18
clone_size: NA
cdr3_nt: TGTGCCACCAGCAGAGATTTGATGGGGGCCACTAGCACAGATACGCAGTATTTT
cdr3_aa: CATSRDLMGATSTDTQYF

d_call: NA
v_call: TRBV19
j_call: TRBJ2-7
cdr3_length: 13
clone_size: NA
cdr3_nt: TGTGCCAGTAGTATAACTGGTTCCTACGAGCAGTACTTC
cdr3_aa: CASSITGSYEQYF

d_call: NA
v_call: TRBV7-9
j_call: TRBJ1-3
cdr3_length: 15
clone_size: NA
cdr3_nt: TGTGCCAGCAGCTTAGCCGGGATCACTGGAAACACCATATATTTT
cdr3_aa: CASSLAGITGNTIYF

d_call: NA
v_call: TRBV4-1
j_call: TRBJ1-1
cdr3_length: 15
clone_size: once
cdr3_nt: TGCGCCAGCAGCCAACGGGGGAGGACTGACACTGAAGCTTTCTTT
cdr3_aa: CASSQRGRTDTEAFF

d_call: NA
v_call: TRBV14
j_call: TRBJ1-1
cdr3_length: 15
clone_size: few
cdr3_nt: TGTGCCAGCAGCCCCTTGGGCTGGCAGGACACTGAAGCTTTCTTT
cdr3_aa: CASSPLGWQDTEAFF

d_call: TRBD1
v_call: TRBV18
j_call: TRBJ1-3
cdr3_length: 17
clone_size: NA
cdr3_nt: TGTGCCAGCTCACAGAGTCCGGGACAGATCTCTGGAAACACCATATATTTT
cdr3_aa: CASSQSPGQISGNTIYF

d_call: NA
v_call: TRBV30
j_call: TRBJ2-7
cdr3_length: 13
clone_size: NA
cdr3_nt: TGTGCCTGGAGTGTACTTTATGGGCGCGAGCAGTACTTC
cdr3_aa: CAWSVLYGREQYF

d_call: TRBD1
v_call: TRBV4-3
j_call: TRBJ2-7
cdr3_length: 14
clone_size: NA
cdr3_nt: TGCGCCAGCAGCCAACTCCGGGACAGCTACGAGCAGTACTTC
cdr3_aa: CASSQLRDSYEQYF

d_call: TRBD1
v_call: TRBV5-6
j_call: TRBJ1-1
cdr3_length: 16
clone_size: NA
cdr3_nt: TGTGCCAGCAGGAGGTGGACAGGGACTATGAACACTGAAGCTTTCTTT
cdr3_aa: CASRRWTGTMNTEAFF

d_call: TRBD1
v_call: TRBV6-5
j_call: TRBJ2-2
cdr3_length: 15
clone_size: NA
cdr3_nt: TGTGCCAGCAGGATGGACAGGGGTGTCGCCGGGGAGCTGTTTTTT
cdr3_aa: CASRMDRGVAGELFF

d_call: TRBD1
v_call: TRBV6-1
j_call: TRBJ2-3
cdr3_length: 15
clone_size: few
cdr3_nt: TGTGCCAGCAGTGAAGAAACAGGGGGCACAGATACGCAGTATTTT
cdr3_aa: CASSEETGGTDTQYF

d_call: TRBD1
v_call: TRBV27
j_call: TRBJ2-1
cdr3_length: 15
clone_size: NA
cdr3_nt: TGTGCCAGCAGTTTATCCGGGACAGGGTTCGATGAGCAGTTCTTC
cdr3_aa: CASSLSGTGFDEQFF

d_call: TRBD1
v_call: TRBV27
j_call: TRBJ2-5
cdr3_length: 15
clone_size: NA
cdr3_nt: TGTGCCAGCAGATTTCTGGGACAGGGACAAGAGACCCAGTACTTC
cdr3_aa: CASRFLGQGQETQYF

d_call: NA
v_call: TRBV18
j_call: TRBJ2-7
cdr3_length: 13
clone_size: NA
cdr3_nt: TGTGCCAGCTCACCTGACTTTACCTACGAGCAGTACTTC
cdr3_aa: CASSPDFTYEQYF

d_call: NA
v_call: TRBV4-1
j_call: TRBJ1-5
cdr3_length: 13
clone_size: NA
cdr3_nt: TGCGCCAGCAGCTCCGGGGGAAATCAGCCCCAGCATTTT
cdr3_aa: CASSSGGNQPQHF

d_call: TRBD2
v_call: TRBV11-2
j_call: TRBJ2-1
cdr3_length: 17
clone_size: NA
cdr3_nt: TGTGCCAGCAGCTACATTGGGACTAGCGGGGGGGACAATGAGCAGTTCTTC
cdr3_aa: CASSYIGTSGGDNEQFF

d_call: TRBD1
v_call: TRBV27
j_call: TRBJ2-7
cdr3_length: 13
clone_size: NA
cdr3_nt: TGTGCCAGCAGGGACAGGATGAACTACGAGCAGTACTTC
cdr3_aa: CASRDRMNYEQYF

d_call: NA
v_call: TRBV14
j_call: TRBJ2-7
cdr3_length: 13
clone_size: NA
cdr3_nt: TGTGCCAGCAGCCAAGGAATCAGGGGCGAGCAGTACTTC
cdr3_aa: CASSQGIRGEQYF

d_call: NA
v_call: TRBV3-1/TRBV3-2
j_call: TRBJ1-1
cdr3_length: 14
clone_size: NA
cdr3_nt: TGTGCCAGCAGCCACTACAGGGAGGGCACTGAAGCTTTCTTT
cdr3_aa: CASSHYREGTEAFF

d_call: NA
v_call: TRBV2
j_call: TRBJ2-4
cdr3_length: 11
clone_size: NA
cdr3_nt: TGTGCCAGCAGTGATGTGGACATCCTGTACTTC
cdr3_aa: CASSDVDILYF

d_call: TRBD1
v_call: TRBV27
j_call: TRBJ1-5
cdr3_length: 13
clone_size: NA
cdr3_nt: TGTGCCAGCAGTTTAGACAGGGCGCGGCCCCAGCATTTT
cdr3_aa: CASSLDRARPQHF

d_call: TRBD1
v_call: TRBV6-2/TRBV6-3
j_call: TRBJ2-5
cdr3_length: 15
clone_size: once
cdr3_nt: TGTGCCAGCAGTTACCCGGGACAGTCTGTAGAGACCCAGTACTTC
cdr3_aa: CASSYPGQSVETQYF

d_call: TRBD2
v_call: TRBV10-3
j_call: TRBJ2-7
cdr3_length: 15
clone_size: NA
cdr3_nt: TGTGCCATCAGATGGACTAGCGGGGGGGTGTACGAGCAGTACTTC
cdr3_aa: CAIRWTSGGVYEQYF

d_call: TRBD1
v_call: TRBV5-1
j_call: TRBJ2-7
cdr3_length: 14
clone_size: NA
cdr3_nt: TGCGCCAGCAGCGCAGGACAGGGGGCCTACGAGCAGTACTTC
cdr3_aa: CASSAGQGAYEQYF

d_call: TRBD1
v_call: TRBV19
j_call: TRBJ2-3
cdr3_length: 16
clone_size: NA
cdr3_nt: TGTGCCAGTAGAAGAAAAACAGGGGGTAGCACAGATACGCAGTATTTT
cdr3_aa: CASRRKTGGSTDTQYF

d_call: NA
v_call: TRBV20-1
j_call: TRBJ1-2
cdr3_length: 12
clone_size: NA
cdr3_nt: TGCAGTGCTAGTTTTCGGGGGAGTGGCTACACCTTC
cdr3_aa: CSASFRGSGYTF

d_call: NA
v_call: TRBV7-8
j_call: TRBJ1-5
cdr3_length: 17
clone_size: NA
cdr3_nt: TGTGCCAGCAGCCCTGCCTACAGGGCTTATAGCAATCAGCCCCAGCATTTT
cdr3_aa: CASSPAYRAYSNQPQHF

d_call: NA
v_call: TRBV2
j_call: TRBJ2-7
cdr3_length: 14
clone_size: NA
cdr3_nt: TGTGCCAGCAGTGATTTTTGGACAGCCTACGAGCAGTACTTC
cdr3_aa: CASSDFWTAYEQYF

d_call: NA
v_call: TRBV12-2
j_call: TRBJ1-1
cdr3_length: 15
clone_size: NA
cdr3_nt: TGTGCAAGTCGCTTAGCGGGGTCAGGGGGCACTGAAGCTTTCTTT
cdr3_aa: CASRLAGSGGTEAFF

d_call: NA
v_call: TRBV4-1
j_call: TRBJ2-4
cdr3_length: 16
clone_size: NA
cdr3_nt: TGCGCCAGCAGCCTGCTCGGGGGACTAGCCAAAAACATTCAGTACTTC
cdr3_aa: CASSLLGGLAKNIQYF

d_call: NA
v_call: TRBV6-5
j_call: TRBJ2-2
cdr3_length: 14
clone_size: once
cdr3_nt: TGTGCCAGCAGGTGGCAGTGGAACACCGGGGAGCTGTTTTTT
cdr3_aa: CASRWQWNTGELFF

d_call: NA
v_call: TRBV5-4
j_call: TRBJ1-2
cdr3_length: 14
clone_size: NA
cdr3_nt: TGTGCCAGCAGCCCCGGACAGACCGCCTATGGCTACACCTTC
cdr3_aa: CASSPGQTAYGYTF

d_call: NA
v_call: TRBV14
j_call: TRBJ1-1
cdr3_length: 15
clone_size: NA
cdr3_nt: TGTGCCAGCAGCCAAGACGCAGGGCGAAACACTGAAGCTTTCTTT
cdr3_aa: CASSQDAGRNTEAFF

d_call: TRBD2
v_call: TRBV7-9
j_call: TRBJ2-7
cdr3_length: 15
clone_size: NA
cdr3_nt: TGTGCCAGCAGCTTACGACTAGCGGGGACCTACGAGCAGTACTTC
cdr3_aa: CASSLRLAGTYEQYF

d_call: NA
v_call: TRBV18
j_call: TRBJ1-1
cdr3_length: 13
clone_size: NA
cdr3_nt: TGTGCCAGCTCACCAGTCCCAGAAACTGAAGCTTTCTTT
cdr3_aa: CASSPVPETEAFF